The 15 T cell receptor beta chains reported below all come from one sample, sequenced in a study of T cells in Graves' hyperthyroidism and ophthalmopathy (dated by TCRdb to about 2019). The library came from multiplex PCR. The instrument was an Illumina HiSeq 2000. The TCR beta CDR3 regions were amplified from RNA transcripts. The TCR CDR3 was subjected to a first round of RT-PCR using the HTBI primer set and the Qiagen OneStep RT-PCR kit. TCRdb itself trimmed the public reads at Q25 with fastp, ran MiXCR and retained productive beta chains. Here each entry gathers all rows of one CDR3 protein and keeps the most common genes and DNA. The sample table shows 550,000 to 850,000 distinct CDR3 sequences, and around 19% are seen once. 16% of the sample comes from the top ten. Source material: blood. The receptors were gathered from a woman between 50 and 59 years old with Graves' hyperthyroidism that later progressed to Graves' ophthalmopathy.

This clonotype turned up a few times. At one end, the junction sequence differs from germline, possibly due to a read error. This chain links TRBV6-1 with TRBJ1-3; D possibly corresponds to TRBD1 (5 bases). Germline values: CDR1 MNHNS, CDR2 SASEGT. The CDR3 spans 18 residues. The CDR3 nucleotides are TGTGCCAGCAGTGAATTCCTCCTACGCAGGGACTCTGGAAACATCATATATTTT. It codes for CASSEFLLRRDSGNIIYF.

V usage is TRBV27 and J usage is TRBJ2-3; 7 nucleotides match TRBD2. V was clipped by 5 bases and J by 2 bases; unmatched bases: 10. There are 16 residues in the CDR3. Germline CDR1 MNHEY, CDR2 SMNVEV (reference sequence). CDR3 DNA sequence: TGTGCCAGCAGTACAAGTCGGGGGGAGTACACAGATACGCAGTATTTT. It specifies CASSTSRGEYTDTQYF.

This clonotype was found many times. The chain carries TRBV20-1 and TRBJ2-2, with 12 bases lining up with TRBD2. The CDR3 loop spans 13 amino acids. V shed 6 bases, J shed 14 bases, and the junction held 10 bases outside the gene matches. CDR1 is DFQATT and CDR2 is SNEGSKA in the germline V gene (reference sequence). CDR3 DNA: TGCAGTGCCCCCACTAGCGGGGGGACGGAACTGTTTTTT. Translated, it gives CSAPTSGGTELFF.

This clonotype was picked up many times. In DNA form, the CDR3 reads TGTGCCAGCAGCGGACGCGGACAGGCCTACGAGCAGTACTTC. Protein product: CASSGRGQAYEQYF. The chain links TRBV7-8 to TRBJ2-7, with TRBD1 matching over 7 bases. V shed 5 bases, J shed 2 bases, and the junction held 6 bases outside the gene matches. The germline CDR1 and CDR2 sequences are SGHVS and FQNEAQ. The CDR3 is 14 amino acids.

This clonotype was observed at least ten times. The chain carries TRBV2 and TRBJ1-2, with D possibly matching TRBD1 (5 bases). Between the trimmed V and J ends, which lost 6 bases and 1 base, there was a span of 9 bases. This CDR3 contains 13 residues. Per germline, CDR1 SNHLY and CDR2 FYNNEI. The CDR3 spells CASRGTVNYGYTF. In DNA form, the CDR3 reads TGTGCCAGCAGAGGGACGGTTAACTATGGCTACACCTTC.

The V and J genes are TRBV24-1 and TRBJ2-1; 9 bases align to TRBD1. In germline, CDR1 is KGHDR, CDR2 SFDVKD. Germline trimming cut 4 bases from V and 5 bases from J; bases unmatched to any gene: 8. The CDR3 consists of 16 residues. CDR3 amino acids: CATSDVGTGNNNEQFF. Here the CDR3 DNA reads TGTGCCACCAGTGACGTCGGGACAGGGAATAACAATGAGCAGTTCTTC.

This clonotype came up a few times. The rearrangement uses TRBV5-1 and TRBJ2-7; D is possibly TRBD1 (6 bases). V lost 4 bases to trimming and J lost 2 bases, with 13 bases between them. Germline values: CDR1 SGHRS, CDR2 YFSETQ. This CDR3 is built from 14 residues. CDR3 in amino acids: CASSLGARAYEQYF. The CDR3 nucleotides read TGCGCCAGCAGCCTGGGGGCCCGGGCCTACGAGCAGTACTTC.

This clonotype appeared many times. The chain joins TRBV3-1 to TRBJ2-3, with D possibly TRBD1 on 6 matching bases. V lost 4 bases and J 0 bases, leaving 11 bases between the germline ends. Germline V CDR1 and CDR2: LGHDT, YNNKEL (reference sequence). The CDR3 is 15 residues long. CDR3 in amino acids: CASSLGHSSTDTQYF. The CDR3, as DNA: TGTGCCAGCAGCCTGGGACACAGTAGCACAGATACGCAGTATTTT.

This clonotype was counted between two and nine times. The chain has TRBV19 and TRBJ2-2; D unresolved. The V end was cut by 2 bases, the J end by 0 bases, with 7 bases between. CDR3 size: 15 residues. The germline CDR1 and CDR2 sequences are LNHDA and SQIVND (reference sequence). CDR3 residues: CASSIFSSNTGELFF. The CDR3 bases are TGTGCCAGTAGTATATTCTCCTCGAACACCGGGGAGCTGTTTTTT.

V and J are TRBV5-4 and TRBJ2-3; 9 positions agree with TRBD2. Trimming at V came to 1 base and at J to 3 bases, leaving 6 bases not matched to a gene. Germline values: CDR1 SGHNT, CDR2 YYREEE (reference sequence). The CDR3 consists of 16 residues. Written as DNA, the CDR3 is TGTGCCAGCAGCTTGCAGGTAGCGGGGGCGACAGATACGCAGTATTTT. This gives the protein CASSLQVAGATDTQYF.

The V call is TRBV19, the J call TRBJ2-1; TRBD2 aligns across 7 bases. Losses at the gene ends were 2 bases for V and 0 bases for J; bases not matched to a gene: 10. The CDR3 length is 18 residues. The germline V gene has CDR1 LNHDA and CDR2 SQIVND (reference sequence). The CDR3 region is CASSISPTSFFSYNEQFF. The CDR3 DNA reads TGTGCCAGTAGTATATCCCCGACTAGCTTCTTCTCCTACAATGAGCAGTTCTTC.

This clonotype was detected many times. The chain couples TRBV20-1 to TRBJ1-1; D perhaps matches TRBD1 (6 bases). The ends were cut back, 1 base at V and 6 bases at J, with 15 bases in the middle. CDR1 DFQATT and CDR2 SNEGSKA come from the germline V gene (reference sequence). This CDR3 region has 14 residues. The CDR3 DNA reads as TGCAGTGCTAGAGCCCCCCCGGGACAACCTGAAGCTTTCTTT. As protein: CSARAPPGQPEAFF.

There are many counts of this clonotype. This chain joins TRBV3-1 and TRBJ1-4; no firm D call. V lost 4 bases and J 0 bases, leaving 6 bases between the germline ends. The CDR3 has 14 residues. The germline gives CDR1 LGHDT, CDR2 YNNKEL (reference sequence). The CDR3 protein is CASSPRTTNEKLFF. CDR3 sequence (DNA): TGTGCCAGCAGCCCAAGAACAACTAATGAAAAACTGTTTTTT. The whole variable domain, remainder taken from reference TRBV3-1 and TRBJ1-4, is DTAVSQTPKYLVTQMGNDKSIKCEQNLGHDTMYWYKQDSKKFLKIMFSYNNKELIINETVPNRFSPKSPDKAHLNLHINSLELGDSAVYFCASSPRTTNEKLFFGSGTQLSVL.

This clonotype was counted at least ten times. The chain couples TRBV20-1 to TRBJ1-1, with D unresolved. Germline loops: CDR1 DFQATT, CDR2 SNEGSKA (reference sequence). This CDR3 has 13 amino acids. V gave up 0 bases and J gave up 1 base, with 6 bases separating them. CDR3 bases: TGCAGTGCTAGAGATTGGGGGAACACTGAAGCTTTCTTT. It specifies CSARDWGNTEAFF.

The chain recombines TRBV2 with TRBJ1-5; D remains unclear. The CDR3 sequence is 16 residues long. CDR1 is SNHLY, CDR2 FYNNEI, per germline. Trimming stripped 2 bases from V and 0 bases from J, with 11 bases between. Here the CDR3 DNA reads TGTGCCAGCAGTGAAATGGGGATAAATAGCAATCAGCCCCAGCATTTT. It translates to CASSEMGINSNQPQHF.